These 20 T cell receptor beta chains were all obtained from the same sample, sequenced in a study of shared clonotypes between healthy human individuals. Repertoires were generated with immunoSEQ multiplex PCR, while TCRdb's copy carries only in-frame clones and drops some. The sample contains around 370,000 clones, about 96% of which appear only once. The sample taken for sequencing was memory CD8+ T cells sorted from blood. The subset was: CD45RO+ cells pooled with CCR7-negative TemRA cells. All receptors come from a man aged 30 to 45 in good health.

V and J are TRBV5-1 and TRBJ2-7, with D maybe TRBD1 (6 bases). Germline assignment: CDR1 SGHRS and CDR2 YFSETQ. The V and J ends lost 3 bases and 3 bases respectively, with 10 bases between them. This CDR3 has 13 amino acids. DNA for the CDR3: TGCGCCAGCAGCTACCTGGACAGCTACGAGCAGTACTTC. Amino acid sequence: CASSYLDSYEQYF.

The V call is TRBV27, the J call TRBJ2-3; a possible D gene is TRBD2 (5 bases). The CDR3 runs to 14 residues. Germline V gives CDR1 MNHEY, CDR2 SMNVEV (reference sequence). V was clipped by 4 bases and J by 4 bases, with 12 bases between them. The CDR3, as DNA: TGTGCCAGCAGTTGGAGGTGGGGTGCAGATACGCAGTATTTT. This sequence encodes CASSWRWGADTQYF.

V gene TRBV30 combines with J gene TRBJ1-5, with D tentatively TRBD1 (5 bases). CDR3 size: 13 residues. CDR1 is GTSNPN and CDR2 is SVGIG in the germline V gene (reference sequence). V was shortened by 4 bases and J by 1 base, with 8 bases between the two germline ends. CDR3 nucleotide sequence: TGTGCCTGGAACAGGAAAAGCAATCAGCCCCAGCATTTT. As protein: CAWNRKSNQPQHF. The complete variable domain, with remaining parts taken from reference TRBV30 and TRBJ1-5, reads SQTIHQWPATLVQPVGSPLSLECTVEGTSNPNLYWYRQAAGRGLQLLFYSVGIGQISSEVPQNLSASRPQDRQFILSSKKLLLSDSGFYLCAWNRKSNQPQHFGDGTRLSIL.

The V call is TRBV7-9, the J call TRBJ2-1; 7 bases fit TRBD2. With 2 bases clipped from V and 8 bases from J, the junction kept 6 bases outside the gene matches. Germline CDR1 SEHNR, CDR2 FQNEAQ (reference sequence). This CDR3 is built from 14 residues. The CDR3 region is CASSLFLAAHEQFF. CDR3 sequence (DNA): TGTGCCAGCAGCTTATTTCTAGCGGCCCATGAGCAGTTCTTC.

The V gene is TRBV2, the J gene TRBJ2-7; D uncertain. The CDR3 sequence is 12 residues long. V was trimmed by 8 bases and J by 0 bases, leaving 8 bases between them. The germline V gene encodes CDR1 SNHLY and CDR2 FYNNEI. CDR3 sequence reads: CASGPSSYEQYF. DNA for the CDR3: TGTGCCAGCGGCCCCAGCTCCTACGAGCAGTACTTC.

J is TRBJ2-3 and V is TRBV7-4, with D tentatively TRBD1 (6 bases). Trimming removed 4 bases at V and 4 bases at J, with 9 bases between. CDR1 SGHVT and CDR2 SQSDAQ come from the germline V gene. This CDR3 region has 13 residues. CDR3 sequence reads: CASSSGAPDTQYF. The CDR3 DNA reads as TGTGCCAGCAGCTCAGGGGCTCCAGATACGCAGTATTTT. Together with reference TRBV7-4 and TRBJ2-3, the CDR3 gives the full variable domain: GAGVSQSPRYKVAKRGRDVALRCDSISGHVTLYWYRQTLGQGSEVLTYSQSDAQRDKSGRPSGRFSAERPERSVSTLKIQRTEQGDSAVYLCASSSGAPDTQYFGPGTRLTVL.

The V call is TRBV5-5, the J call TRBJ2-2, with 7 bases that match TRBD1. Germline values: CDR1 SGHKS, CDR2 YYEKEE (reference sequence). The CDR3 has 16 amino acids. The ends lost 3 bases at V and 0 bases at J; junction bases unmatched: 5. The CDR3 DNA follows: TGTGCCAGCAGCTCTACCGGGACAGCGAACACCGGGGAGCTGTTTTTT. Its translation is CASSSTGTANTGELFF.

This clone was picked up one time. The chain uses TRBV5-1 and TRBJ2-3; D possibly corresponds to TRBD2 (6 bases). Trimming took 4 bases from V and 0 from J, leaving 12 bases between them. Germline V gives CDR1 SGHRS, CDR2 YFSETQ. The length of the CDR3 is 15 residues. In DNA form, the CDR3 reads TGCGCCAGCAGCCCAGCGGGTACTAGCACAGATACGCAGTATTTT. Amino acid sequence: CASSPAGTSTDTQYF.

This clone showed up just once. CDR3 protein: CASSLGQGTDTQYF. CDR3 in DNA: TGTGCCAGCAGCTTAGGACAGGGCACAGATACGCAGTATTTT. The V and J genes are TRBV11-2 and TRBJ2-3; a weak D match, TRBD1 (6 bases). The germline CDR1 and CDR2 sequences are SGHAT and FQNNGV. V lost 1 base, J lost 1 base, and 6 bases lay in between. The CDR3 consists of 14 residues.

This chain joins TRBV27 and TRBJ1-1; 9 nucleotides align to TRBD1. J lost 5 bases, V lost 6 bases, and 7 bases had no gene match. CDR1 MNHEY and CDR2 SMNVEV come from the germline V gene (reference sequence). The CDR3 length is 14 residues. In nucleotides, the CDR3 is TGTGCCAGCAGCCGAGGGACAGGGTGGACTGAAGCTTTCTTT. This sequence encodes CASSRGTGWTEAFF.

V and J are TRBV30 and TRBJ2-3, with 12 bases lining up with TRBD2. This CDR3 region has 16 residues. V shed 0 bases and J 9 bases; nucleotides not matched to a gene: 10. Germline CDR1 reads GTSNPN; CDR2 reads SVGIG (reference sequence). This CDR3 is CAWSVPSASGRGTQYF. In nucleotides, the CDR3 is TGTGCCTGGAGTGTACCATCGGCTAGCGGGAGGGGGACGCAGTATTTT.

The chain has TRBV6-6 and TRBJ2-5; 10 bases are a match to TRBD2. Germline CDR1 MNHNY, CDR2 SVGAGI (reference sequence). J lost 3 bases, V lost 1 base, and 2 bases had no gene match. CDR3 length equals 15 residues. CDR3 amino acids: CASSYFSGREETQYF. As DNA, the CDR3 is TGTGCCAGCAGTTACTTCAGCGGGAGGGAAGAGACCCAGTACTTC.

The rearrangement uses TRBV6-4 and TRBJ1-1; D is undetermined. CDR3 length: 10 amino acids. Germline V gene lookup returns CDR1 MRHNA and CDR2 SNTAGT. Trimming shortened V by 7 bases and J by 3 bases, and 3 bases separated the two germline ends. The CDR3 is CASTHTEAFF. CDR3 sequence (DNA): TGTGCCAGCACCCACACTGAAGCTTTCTTT.

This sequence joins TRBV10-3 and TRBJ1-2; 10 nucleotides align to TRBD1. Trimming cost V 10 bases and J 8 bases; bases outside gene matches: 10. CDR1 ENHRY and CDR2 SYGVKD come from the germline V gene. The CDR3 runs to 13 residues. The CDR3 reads CASSGTGAVGYTF. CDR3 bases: TGTGCCAGCTCCGGGACAGGGGCAGTGGGCTACACCTTC.

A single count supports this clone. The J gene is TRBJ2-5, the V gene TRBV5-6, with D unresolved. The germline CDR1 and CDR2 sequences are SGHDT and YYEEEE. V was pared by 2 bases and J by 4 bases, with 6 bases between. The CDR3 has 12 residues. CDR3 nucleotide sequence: TGTGCCAGCAGCTTAGTTCTAGAGACCCAGTACTTC. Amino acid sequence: CASSLVLETQYF.

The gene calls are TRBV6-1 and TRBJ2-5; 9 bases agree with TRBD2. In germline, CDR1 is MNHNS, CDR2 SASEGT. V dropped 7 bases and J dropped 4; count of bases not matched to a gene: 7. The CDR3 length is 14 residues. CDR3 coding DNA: TGTGCCAGCATATTAATAGCGGGAGCAGAGACCCAGTACTTC. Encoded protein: CASILIAGAETQYF.

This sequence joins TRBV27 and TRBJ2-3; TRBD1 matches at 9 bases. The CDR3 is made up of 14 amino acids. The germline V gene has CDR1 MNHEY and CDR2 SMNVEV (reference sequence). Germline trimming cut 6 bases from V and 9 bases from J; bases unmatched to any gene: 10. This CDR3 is CASSQGTGLRTQYF. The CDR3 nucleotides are TGTGCCAGCAGCCAAGGGACAGGGCTAAGGACGCAGTATTTT.

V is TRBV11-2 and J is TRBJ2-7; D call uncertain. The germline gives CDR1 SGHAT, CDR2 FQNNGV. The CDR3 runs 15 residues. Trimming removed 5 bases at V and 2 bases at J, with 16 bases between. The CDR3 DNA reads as TGTGCCAGCAGCCCCCTACGTGGGGAAACCTACGAGCAGTACTTC. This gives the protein CASSPLRGETYEQYF.

The CDR3 loop reads CAWSMGQGAYQPQHF. The CDR3 DNA follows: TGTGCCTGGAGTATGGGCCAGGGGGCATATCAGCCCCAGCATTTT. The V call is TRBV30, the J call TRBJ1-5; 8 bases align to TRBD1. CDR1 and CDR2 from the germline V gene are GTSNPN and SVGIG (reference sequence). This CDR3 has 15 residues. With V trimmed by 2 bases and J by 5 bases, 8 bases remained unmatched.

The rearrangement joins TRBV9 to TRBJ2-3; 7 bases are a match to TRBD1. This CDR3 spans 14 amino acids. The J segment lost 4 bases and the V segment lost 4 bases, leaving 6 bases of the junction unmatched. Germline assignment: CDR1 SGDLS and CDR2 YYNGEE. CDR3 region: CASSLQGIPDTQYF. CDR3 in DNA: TGTGCCAGCAGCTTACAGGGGATACCAGATACGCAGTATTTT. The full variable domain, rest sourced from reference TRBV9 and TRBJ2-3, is DSGVTQTPKHLITATGQRVTLRCSPRSGDLSVYWYQQSLDQGLQFLIQYYNGEERAKGNILERFSAQQFPDLHSELNLSSLELGDSALYFCASSLQGIPDTQYFGPGTRLTVL.